This section outlines one T cell receptor beta chain sequence together with its context. Antigen specificity is unknown. Unique molecular identifiers were carried by the TCR beta cDNA libraries. TCRdb re-analysed the PCR reads in MiXCR, keeping a single row per CDR3 protein. The sample has roughly 540,000 distinct CDR3 sequences, around 36% seen once. This sample is part of a study of post-analysis software for immune sequencing data. Study overall: Recorded disease courses covered relapsing-remitting, secondary progressive and progressive-relapsing multiple sclerosis. Some patients had no subtype annotation. Study outcomes and limitations: Patients showed TRBV5-6, TRBV5-1 and TRBV20-1 among four to six TRBV segments more frequent than in controls. Analysis by F measure revealed that same-batch samples clustered strongly together.

V lost 6 bases to trimming and J lost 0 bases, with 8 bases between them. The V gene's germline CDR1 is DFQATT and CDR2 SNEGSKA (reference sequence). The CDR3 contains 13 residues. The chain carries TRBV20-1 and TRBJ1-4; D remains ambiguous. The specimen sequenced was blood. This clonotype was sampled from a girl aged 2-17 years with multiple sclerosis. In DNA, the CDR3 is TGCAGTGCCCTACATACAACTAATGAAAAACTGTTTTTT. This translates into CSALHTTNEKLFF.